This TCR beta chain was found in a study of a mutant IDH1 vaccine in newly diagnosed glioma. The CDR3 is 16 residues long. V lost 6 bases and J lost 7, with 24 bases in between. Germline CDR1 is MNHEY and CDR2 is SMNVEV (reference sequence). The assay was immunoSEQ multiplex PCR, and TCRdb's table has in-frame clones only and misses some. Of fewer than 25,000 clones listed, almost 85% are singletons. This clone was found a few times. Antigen: not known. Whole-study results and caveats: Pseudoprogression showed no apparent link to changes in top peripheral T cell clonotypes. Immune responses induced by the vaccine were seen in just over 90% of patients, spanning multiple MHC alleles.

The time point was: week 47, end of study. The vaccine gave 300 ug of a 20-mer mutant IDH1 peptide subcutaneously per dose. The source material was PBMCs, sampled from a glioma patient whose treatment included an IDH1 peptide vaccine. The chain has TRBV27 and TRBJ1-2, with D tentatively TRBD1 (5 bases). This sequence originates from a man aged 40-49 years with glioma. The CDR3 spells CASRRLGHNMSGGYTF. The CDR3 DNA is TGTGCCAGCAGACGACTAGGACATAACATGAGTGGTGGCTACACCTTC.